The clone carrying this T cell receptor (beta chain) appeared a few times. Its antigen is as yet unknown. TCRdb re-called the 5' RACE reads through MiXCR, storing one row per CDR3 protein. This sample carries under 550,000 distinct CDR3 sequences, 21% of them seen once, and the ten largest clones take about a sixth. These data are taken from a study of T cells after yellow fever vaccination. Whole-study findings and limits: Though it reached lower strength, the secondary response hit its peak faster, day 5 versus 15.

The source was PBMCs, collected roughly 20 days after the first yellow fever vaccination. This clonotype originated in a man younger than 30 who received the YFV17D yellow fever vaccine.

This CDR3 is CASSQAGRGASTDTQYF. CDR3 sequence (DNA): TGCGCCAGCAGCCAAGCGGGACGGGGGGCTAGCACAGATACGCAGTATTTT. The chain is built from TRBV4-3 and TRBJ2-3, with D maybe TRBD2 (7 bases). With 1 base removed from V and 0 bases from J, the gap between germline ends came to 14 bases. CDR3 length: 17 residues. Germline loops: CDR1 LGHNA, CDR2 YSLEER.